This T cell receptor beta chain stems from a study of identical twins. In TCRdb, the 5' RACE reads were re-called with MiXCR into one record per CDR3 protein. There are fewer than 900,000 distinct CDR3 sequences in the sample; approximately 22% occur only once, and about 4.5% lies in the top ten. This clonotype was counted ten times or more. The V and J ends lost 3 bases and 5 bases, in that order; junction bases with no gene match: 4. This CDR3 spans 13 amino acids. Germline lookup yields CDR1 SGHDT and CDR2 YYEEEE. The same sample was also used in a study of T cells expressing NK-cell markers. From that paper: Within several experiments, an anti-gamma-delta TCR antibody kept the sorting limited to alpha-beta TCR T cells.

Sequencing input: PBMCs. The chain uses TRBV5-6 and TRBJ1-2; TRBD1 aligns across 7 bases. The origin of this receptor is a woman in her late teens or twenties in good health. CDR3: CASSSGQPYGYTF. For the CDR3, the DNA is TGTGCCAGCAGCTCGGGACAGCCATATGGCTACACCTTC. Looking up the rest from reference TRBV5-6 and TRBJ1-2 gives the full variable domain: DAGVTQSPTHLIKTRGQQVTLRCSPKSGHDTVSWYQQALGQGPQFIFQYYEEEERQRGNFPDRFSGHQFPNYSSELNVNALLLGDSALYLCASSSGQPYGYTFGSGTRLTVV.